This T cell receptor beta chain was sequenced during a study of shared clonotypes between healthy human individuals. General study results and limits: Sorted-subset sequencing was shown by rarefaction to be incomplete despite large depth. Some clonotypes were shared by all four sorted-subset donors, while others were not shared. The non-shared ones had lower generation probabilities than the shared ones.

The germline CDR1 and CDR2 sequences are SQVTM and ANQGSEA. The CDR3 runs to 14 residues. The V segment lost 6 bases and the J segment 5 bases; nucleotides outside the gene matches: 11. This clone was detected once. Its target is unknown. Naive-designated CD8 cells lacked CD45RO, were positively enriched for CCR7, and omitted terminally differentiated effector memory CD45RA+ cells. Under the authors' procedure: ImmunoSEQ only sent back junction sequences with no quality scores, so filtering was done differently. Repertoires were generated with immunoSEQ multiplex PCR, while TCRdb's copy carries only in-frame clones and drops some. The V and J calls and the clone size are those of that table, but D and trimming were determined from the DNA. This repertoire shows under 600,000 clones, about 98% found once; its top ten account for 0.3% to 0.35%.

The chain has TRBV29-1 and TRBJ2-7; 9 bases map to TRBD2. The clonotype was recovered from a man aged 30 to 39 in good health. Sequenced: naive CD8+ T cells sorted from blood. The CDR3 DNA sequence: TGCAGCGTCCATTTTAGCGGGAGAAAAGACGAGCAGTACTTC. Protein sequence: CSVHFSGRKDEQYF.